This passage covers 17 T cell receptor beta chains from one sample sequenced in a study of blood T cells in healthy people across ages. A second about 7 to 12 cycle PCR used barcoded and J-beta primers. TCRdb fed the 5' RACE reads into MiXCR, producing one record per CDR3 protein. The sample contains about 680,000 distinct CDR3 sequences, 45% to 50% of which appear only once. Specimen: blood. The receptors shown here come from a woman aged 55-75 years in good health.

In its sample, this clonotype was seen once. This chain uses TRBV10-3 with TRBJ1-1, with 7 positions matching TRBD1. The J segment lost 5 bases and the V segment lost 3 bases, leaving 12 bases of the junction unmatched. Germline loops: CDR1 ENHRY, CDR2 SYGVKD. CDR3 length equals 16 residues. The chain's CDR3 is CAISESPGQGGTEAFF. CDR3 sequence (DNA): TGTGCCATCAGTGAATCCCCAGGGCAGGGGGGTACTGAAGCTTTCTTT.

There are a few counts of this clonotype. The gene calls are TRBV9 and TRBJ2-3; no reliable D call. The CDR3 runs to 13 residues. Trimming pared 3 bases from V and 0 bases from J, leaving 5 bases between. CDR1 is SGDLS and CDR2 is YYNGEE in the germline V gene. The CDR3 sequence: CASSGDSTDTQYF. DNA for the CDR3: TGTGCCAGCAGCGGGGATAGCACAGATACGCAGTATTTT.

This clonotype showed up just a few times. The genes are TRBV4-2 and TRBJ2-7, with D possibly TRBD2 on 5 matching bases. The V end lost 0 bases, the J end lost 2 bases, and 20 bases lay between the germline ends. CDR1 and CDR2 from the germline V gene are LGHNA and YNFKEQ. CDR3 size: 18 residues. The CDR3 reads CASSQDLIEWETPYEQYF. In nucleotides, the CDR3 is TGTGCCAGCAGCCAAGATCTAATAGAGTGGGAGACCCCCTACGAGCAGTACTTC.

The genes are TRBV6-6 and TRBJ1-2, with D uncertain. Trimming shortened V by 0 bases and J by 8 bases, and 16 bases separated the two germline ends. Germline V lookup: CDR1 MNHNY, CDR2 SVGAGI (reference sequence). The CDR3 totals 15 residues. The CDR3 DNA reads as TGTGCCAGCAGTTACTCGTTCTTGGTCCCCAGGGGCTACACCTTC. Protein sequence: CASSYSFLVPRGYTF.

The count of this clonotype is one. The chain couples TRBV7-3 to TRBJ2-2, with 10 positions matching TRBD1. The germline CDR1 and CDR2 sequences are SGHTA and FQGTGA. This CDR3 region has 16 residues. V gave up 5 bases and J gave up 2 bases; unmatched junction bases: 5. The CDR3 sequence: CASSATGGTNTGELFF. In nucleotides, the CDR3 is TGTGCCAGCAGCGCGACAGGGGGCACCAACACCGGGGAGCTGTTTTTT.

With respect to this clonotype: Relative to the germline gene, one junction end is altered; a read error may explain this. This chain uses TRBV12-3 or TRBV12-4 with TRBJ2-3; D gene unclear. This CDR3 has 12 residues. In nucleotides, the CDR3 is TGTGCCAGCAGATTAGGTGCAGATGTGCAATATTTT. Translating gives CASRLGADVQYF.

This clonotype was seen more than once but under ten times. V usage is TRBV3-1 and J usage is TRBJ2-7; perhaps TRBD1 as D (5 bases). Germline CDR1 reads LGHDT; CDR2 reads YNNKEL (reference sequence). The CDR3 is made up of 14 amino acids. Trimming took 1 base from V and 4 from J, leaving 11 bases between them. The chain's CDR3 is CASSQGTPGYEQYF. The CDR3 DNA follows: TGTGCCAGCAGCCAAGGGACCCCAGGGTACGAGCAGTACTTC.

The chain has TRBV27 and TRBJ1-5; the D is unclear. The length of the CDR3 is 14 residues. In germline, CDR1 is MNHEY, CDR2 SMNVEV (reference sequence). The V gene lost 2 bases and the J gene lost 2 bases, with 7 bases spanning the gap. In DNA, the CDR3 is TGTGCCAGCAGTTTACGGTGGGGCAATCAGCCCCAGCATTTT. Protein: CASSLRWGNQPQHF.

CDR3 loop: CAWQRTESYGYTF. Written as DNA, the CDR3 is TGTGCCTGGCAGAGGACCGAGTCCTATGGCTACACCTTC. This chain connects TRBV30 to TRBJ1-2; no clear D gene. Germline V gene sequence: CDR1 GTSNPN, CDR2 SVGIG (reference sequence). V gave up 5 bases and J gave up 4 bases, with 14 bases separating them. The CDR3 contains 13 residues. Based on the CDR3 plus reference TRBV30 and TRBJ1-2, the full variable domain is SQTIHQWPATLVQPVGSPLSLECTVEGTSNPNLYWYRQAAGRGLQLLFYSVGIGQISSEVPQNLSASRPQDRQFILSSKKLLLSDSGFYLCAWQRTESYGYTFGSGTRLTVV.

The chain links TRBV20-1 to TRBJ2-5, with 11 nucleotides matching TRBD2. J gave up 4 bases and V 4 bases, and 5 bases lay outside the gene matches. This CDR3 is built from 14 residues. CDR1 is DFQATT, CDR2 SNEGSKA, per germline (reference sequence). In DNA, the CDR3 is TGCAGTGCTAATAGCGGGAGGGCCCCAGAGACCCAGTACTTC. Amino acid sequence: CSANSGRAPETQYF.

This clonotype came up a few times. This sequence joins TRBV24-1 and TRBJ2-3; 8 nucleotides align to TRBD2. With V trimmed by 1 base and J by 8 bases, 13 bases remained unmatched. The V gene's germline CDR1 is KGHDR and CDR2 SFDVKD. The CDR3 totals 17 residues. In nucleotides, the CDR3 is TGTGCCACCAGTGATTTTGGGGGCAAGCGGGAGAGTTCTACGCAGTATTTT. Translation gives CATSDFGGKRESSTQYF.

This clonotype was seen a handful of times. The V and J genes are TRBV20-1 and TRBJ1-6, with a weak D call TRBD1 (6 bases). Germline V CDR1 and CDR2: DFQATT, SNEGSKA (reference sequence). Trimming took off 0 bases at V and 7 bases at J, with 13 bases between the two ends. The CDR3 totals 15 residues. CDR3 coding DNA: TGCAGTGCTAGAGAATGGACAGTGCCAAATTCACCCCTCCACTTT. Amino acid sequence: CSAREWTVPNSPLHF.

This clonotype was recorded once. The V gene is TRBV20-1, the J gene TRBJ2-5; no definite D call. CDR1 and CDR2 (germline): DFQATT, SNEGSKA (reference sequence). CDR3 length: 13 residues. V lost 0 bases, J lost 12 bases, and 17 bases lay in between. The DNA of the CDR3 is TGCAGTGCTAGAGATCAATGGGATCCCTCGGAGTACTTC. Translated: CSARDQWDPSEYF.

The chain recombines TRBV7-8 with TRBJ2-2, with TRBD1 identical over 7 bases. The trim removed 3 bases at V and 5 bases at J, leaving 15 bases unmatched. CDR3 size: 18 residues. Looked up from germline, CDR1 is SGHVS and CDR2 is FQNEAQ. CDR3 loop: CASSFRRQGRSKTGELFF. The CDR3, as DNA: TGTGCCAGCAGCTTTAGGCGACAGGGTAGAAGTAAGACCGGGGAGCTGTTTTTT.

V and J are TRBV7-2 and TRBJ2-3; 10 nucleotides line up with TRBD2. Germline V lookup: CDR1 SGHTA, CDR2 FQGNSA. CDR3 length: 16 amino acids. The ends lost 2 bases at V and 6 bases at J; junction bases unmatched: 8. The CDR3 DNA reads TGTGCCAGCAGCTTAAAAAGCGGGAGGGCCGGGGATACGCAGTATTTT. It specifies CASSLKSGRAGDTQYF.

The DNA of the CDR3 is TGTGCCTGGAGTCAAGGTGATGGGCGCACTGAAGCTTTCTTT. Protein: CAWSQGDGRTEAFF. The chain carries TRBV30 and TRBJ1-1; D is undetermined. Germline V gene data show CDR1 as GTSNPN and CDR2 as SVGIG (reference sequence). The V end was cut by 2 bases, the J end by 4 bases, with 14 bases between. The CDR3 covers 14 residues.

This clonotype has more than one count but fewer than ten. The chain combines TRBV29-1 with TRBJ2-5; unclear D gene. CDR3 length: 11 amino acids. Germline assignment: CDR1 SQVTM and CDR2 ANQGSEA. The V gene lost 6 bases and the J gene lost 5 bases, with 10 bases spanning the gap. The CDR3 nucleotides are TGCAGCGTCATGGACCCGGAGACCCAGTACTTC. This translates into CSVMDPETQYF.